The sequence of this T cell receptor (beta chain) was determined in a study of human T cells and chemical hapten exposure. Study observations and caveats: PT1 expanded TCR counts and patch test score correlated positively.

This clonotype was recorded many times. The antigen is unknown. MiXCR, run by TCRdb on the RACE reads, gives a single entry per CDR3 protein. The sample holds 100,000 to 150,000 distinct CDR3 sequences, roughly 13% seen once. Documented time point: pre-sensitization, week 0. As to treatment: therapeutic diphenylcyclopropenone sensitization with weekly scalp DPC. The authors' total RNA extraction used unfractionated whole blood. The origin of this receptor is a woman between 18 and 29 years old with alopecia areata. Some clones in this sample may be carry-over from other donors' samples. Sequenced material: whole blood, taken in connection with sensitization to the hapten diphenylcyclopropenone (DPC).

This CDR3 is CASSPTGGWINEQFF. CDR3 nucleotide sequence: TGTGCCAGCAGCCCGACAGGGGGCTGGATCAATGAGCAGTTCTTC. The genes are TRBV14 and TRBJ2-1; 10 bases are a match to TRBD1. V was pared by 4 bases and J by 6 bases, with 6 bases of the junction left unmatched. The CDR3 loop spans 15 amino acids. Germline loops: CDR1 SGHDN, CDR2 FVKESK.